Described below is a single T cell receptor (beta chain) sequence and its context. Its antigen is currently not known. No much larger clone is present one base from it, and per-base qualities are unavailable. Each donor gave one peripheral blood draw, about 110 mL on average, collected into heparinised tubes. Naive, central memory, regulatory and stem cell-like memory CD4+ T cells were sorted on a BD FACSAria II using a panel including CD45RO, CCR7, CD25, CD127, CD95 and CD27. Every sorted population had a purity above 95%. PBMCs were separated immediately by Lymphoprep density gradient centrifugation and were stained directly, without being cultured. So that batch effects would be minimized, each experiment stained and sorted samples in pairs, pairing one healthy donor with one patient. This record comes from a study of beta chain features in type 1 diabetes (dated by TCRdb to the late 2010s). Broadly, across the study: Mean age, gender distribution, total cell number and subset yield did not differ between patients and healthy donors. Across all samples, around 99 million sorted cells were examined, and cell number per subset correlated strongly with RNA yield. The study compared TCRB repertoires of sorted circulating CD4+ T cell subsets between recently diagnosed type 1 diabetes patients and matched healthy donors. Whereas all 30 or so donors provided naive and central memory subsets, regulatory and stem cell-like memory subsets were isolated from just 8 patients and about 8 healthy donors. Overall results and qualifications from the work: Patients with type 1 diabetes made fewer insertions and deleted more nucleotides at VDJ recombination sites, implying thymic rearrangement abnormalities. Because cDNA rather than genomic DNA was sequenced, highly expressing activated cells could have been over-represented, although no difference in activation and CD3 levels was found between groups. PCR might favor shorter templates, but patient and control samples were amplified and corrected together, so any skew would affect both groups equally. A moderate but significant shortening of TCRB CDR3 length was observed in type 1 diabetes patients in all four CD4+ subsets. Because the HLA sub-analyses included only small numbers of individuals, any influence of HLA type on TCRB rearrangement was left unresolved. Naive, central memory and regulatory TCRB repertoires appeared to be more alike among patients than among healthy donors.

V sheds 4 bases and J sheds 2 bases, leaving 9 bases between their ends. The CDR3 measures 13 amino acids from cysteine to phenylalanine. The kept DNA is CDR3 alone, 39 bases in frame from the first base. The germline V gene (reference sequence) specifies SGHNT as CDR1 and YYREEE as CDR2. The entire amount of isolated RNA was reverse transcribed using the High Capacity cDNA Reverse Transcription Kit, so the sequenced TCRB transcripts were expressed ones. Naive, central memory and regulatory T cell samples underwent deep immunoSEQ sequencing, averaging roughly 3.4 million total reads per sample. Sorted cells were lysed in RLT buffer and RNA was extracted with DNase-treated RNeasy Micro or Mini kits, depending on cell number. To prevent cross-contamination, every cell subset was processed on its own, while patient and healthy donor samples were processed together. Using the immunoSEQ multiplex PCR, TCRB sequences were amplified from cDNA into 87-bp fragments spanning the CDR3 region. Amplicons were sequenced on the Illumina HiSeq platform. On the authors' methods: PCR bias was computationally corrected using synthetic template baselines, reads within Hamming distance 2 were collapsed, and singletons that could not be merged were discarded. Reads were aligned against IMGT to assign V, D and J genes, CDR3 length and insertions or deletions at six rearrangement sites. Within each subset, clonotype counts were normalized to sorted cell number, after which true diversity and Gini coefficients were computed with the tcR R package. The overlap coefficient, calculated on TCRB nucleotide sequences, was used to quantify repertoire sharing. Out-of-frame TCRB sequences from naive cells were analyzed as a proxy for the pre-selection repertoire. TCRdb retrieved this table from immuneACCESS and kept in-frame rearrangements only. Not all clones are present; in checked studies, unresolved V genes account for under half, and no reason is known for the remainder. The V and J calls and the clone size are those of that table, but D and trimming were determined from the DNA. This sample comprises 200,000 to 250,000 clones, roughly two thirds of them detected only once. Of the sample, approximately 0.05% falls within the top ten clones.

The chain links TRBV5-4 with TRBJ2-5, and possibly TRBD1, on 5 matching bases. Sequencing was done on a sample of naive CD4+ T cells from blood. The cell subset or site label corresponds to: true naive CD4+ T cells. This sequence originates from a man aged 25-40 years in good health. At the DNA level, the sequence is TGTGCCAGCAGCCGGACAAATCAAGAGACCCAGTACTTC. The translation is CASSRTNQETQYF. Joined to the reference TRBV5-4 and TRBJ2-5 proteins, this CDR3 gives the full variable domain: ETGVTQSPTHLIKTRGQQVTLRCSSQSGHNTVSWYQQALGQGPQFIFQYYREEENGRGNFPPRFSGLQFPNYSSELNVNALELDDSALYLCASSRTNQETQYFGPGTRLLVL.